These T cell receptor beta chains were read from a single sample in a study of CD8 T cells in Susac syndrome. MiXCR was run by TCRdb on the immunoSEQ multiplex PCR reads, yielding one entry per CDR3 protein. Here the sample spans some 300,000 distinct CDR3 sequences, around 83% being singletons. The sequenced sample was CD8+ T cells from PBMCs. The receptors shown here come from a human donor with multiple sclerosis. Each CDR3 is given with its conserved first and last residue. A D gene is named only where the DNA matches it firmly. Not every row has a clone size; where given, it reads once, few, many or a size class.

j_call: TRBJ2-7
d_call: -
v_call: TRBV18
clone_size: -
cdr3_aa: CASSPTIDLDKDEQYF
cdr3_nt: TGTGCCAGCTCACCGACGATCGACCTAGACAAGGACGAGCAGTACTTC

j_call: TRBJ1-1
d_call: -
v_call: TRBV6-1
clone_size: -
cdr3_aa: CASSERGVAEAFF
cdr3_nt: TGTGCCAGCAGTGAGAGGGGAGTGGCTGAAGCTTTCTTT

j_call: TRBJ2-3
d_call: TRBD1
v_call: TRBV29-1
clone_size: -
cdr3_aa: CSVEEIPGGTDTQYF
cdr3_nt: TGCAGCGTTGAAGAGATTCCAGGGGGAACAGATACGCAGTATTTT

j_call: TRBJ2-3
d_call: -
v_call: TRBV7-3
clone_size: -
cdr3_aa: CASSFRGRDTDTQYF
cdr3_nt: TGTGCCAGCAGCTTCCGGGGCCGGGACACAGATACGCAGTATTTT

j_call: TRBJ2-5
d_call: -
v_call: TRBV3-1
clone_size: -
cdr3_aa: CASSQAGRGVVTQYF
cdr3_nt: TGTGCCAGCAGCCAAGCCGGCCGAGGAGTCGTGACCCAGTACTTC

j_call: TRBJ2-3
d_call: -
v_call: TRBV5-1
clone_size: -
cdr3_aa: CASSTTADTQYF
cdr3_nt: TGCGCCAGCAGCACGACAGCAGATACGCAGTATTTT

j_call: TRBJ2-1
d_call: TRBD2
v_call: TRBV7-9
clone_size: -
cdr3_aa: CASRLGLAYNEQFF
cdr3_nt: TGTGCCAGCAGGCTGGGACTAGCCTACAATGAGCAGTTCTTC

j_call: TRBJ2-7
d_call: TRBD1
v_call: TRBV11-2
clone_size: few
cdr3_aa: CASSLVGTGLGEQYF
cdr3_nt: TGTGCCAGCAGCTTAGTCGGGACAGGGCTGGGGGAGCAGTACTTC

j_call: TRBJ2-7
d_call: -
v_call: TRBV4-2
clone_size: -
cdr3_aa: CASSDRPHHEQYF
cdr3_nt: TGTGCCAGCAGCGACCGACCCCACCACGAGCAGTACTTC

j_call: TRBJ2-1
d_call: TRBD2
v_call: TRBV30
clone_size: -
cdr3_aa: CAWTPGLAGGFLNEQFF
cdr3_nt: TGTGCCTGGACCCCGGGACTAGCGGGAGGTTTTTTGAATGAGCAGTTCTTC

j_call: TRBJ2-5
d_call: TRBD1
v_call: TRBV29-1
clone_size: -
cdr3_aa: CSVEFRGLEETQYF
cdr3_nt: TGCAGCGTTGAATTCAGGGGGCTCGAAGAGACCCAGTACTTC

j_call: TRBJ1-6
d_call: -
v_call: TRBV4-1
clone_size: -
cdr3_aa: CASSQDAGSPLHF
cdr3_nt: TGCGCCAGCAGCCAAGATGCAGGCTCACCCCTCCACTTT

j_call: TRBJ2-3
d_call: -
v_call: TRBV9
clone_size: -
cdr3_aa: CASSSPGRGRITDTQYF
cdr3_nt: TGTGCCAGCAGCTCGCCTGGACGGGGGCGCATCACAGATACGCAGTATTTT

j_call: TRBJ2-7
d_call: TRBD1
v_call: TRBV27
clone_size: -
cdr3_aa: CASSLRQGVLREQYF
cdr3_nt: TGTGCCAGCAGTTTAAGGCAGGGGGTTCTCCGGGAGCAGTACTTC

j_call: TRBJ2-1
d_call: -
v_call: TRBV29-1
clone_size: -
cdr3_aa: CSVEIGRGQYSSYNEQFF
cdr3_nt: TGCAGCGTTGAAATCGGGAGGGGACAGTATAGCTCCTACAATGAGCAGTTCTTC

j_call: TRBJ2-2
d_call: -
v_call: TRBV20-1
clone_size: -
cdr3_aa: CSARDVERANTGELFF
cdr3_nt: TGCAGTGCTAGAGATGTCGAGCGGGCGAACACCGGGGAGCTGTTTTTT

j_call: TRBJ2-5
d_call: -
v_call: TRBV3-1
clone_size: -
cdr3_aa: CASSQESGFFQETQYF
cdr3_nt: TGTGCCAGCAGCCAAGAAAGCGGGTTTTTCCAAGAGACCCAGTACTTC

j_call: TRBJ2-3
d_call: -
v_call: TRBV30
clone_size: -
cdr3_aa: CAWSDLALSDTQYF
cdr3_nt: TGTGCCTGGAGTGACCTAGCCCTTTCCGATACGCAGTATTTT

j_call: TRBJ1-1
d_call: -
v_call: TRBV9
clone_size: -
cdr3_aa: CASSVASSGYTEAFF
cdr3_nt: TGTGCCAGCAGCGTAGCTTCTAGCGGGTACACTGAAGCTTTCTTT

j_call: TRBJ2-3
d_call: -
v_call: TRBV7-9
clone_size: -
cdr3_aa: CASSLDDRDTQYF
cdr3_nt: TGTGCCAGCAGCTTGGATGACCGCGATACGCAGTATTTT

j_call: TRBJ2-7
d_call: TRBD1
v_call: TRBV27
clone_size: -
cdr3_aa: CASSFSTGAVSYEQYF
cdr3_nt: TGTGCCAGCAGTTTCTCGACAGGGGCCGTATCCTACGAGCAGTACTTC

j_call: TRBJ2-3
d_call: TRBD2
v_call: TRBV6-2/TRBV6-3
clone_size: -
cdr3_aa: CASSSGGRAMTDTQYF
cdr3_nt: TGTGCCAGCAGTTCTGGCGGGAGGGCGATGACAGATACGCAGTATTTT

j_call: TRBJ2-7
d_call: -
v_call: TRBV3-1
clone_size: -
cdr3_aa: CASSLGGWNYEQYF
cdr3_nt: TGTGCCAGCAGCCTAGGGGGGTGGAACTACGAGCAGTACTTC

j_call: TRBJ2-1
d_call: -
v_call: TRBV27
clone_size: -
cdr3_aa: CASSLASWWHEQFF
cdr3_nt: TGTGCCAGCAGCCTGGCGTCGTGGTGGCATGAGCAGTTCTTC

j_call: TRBJ2-1
d_call: -
v_call: TRBV27
clone_size: -
cdr3_aa: CASSNPSNNEQFF
cdr3_nt: TGTGCCAGCAGCAACCCGTCGAACAATGAGCAGTTCTTC

j_call: TRBJ1-2
d_call: TRBD1
v_call: TRBV19
clone_size: -
cdr3_aa: CASSIPRTGYGYTF
cdr3_nt: TGTGCCAGTAGTATACCGCGGACAGGCTATGGCTACACCTTC

j_call: TRBJ2-4
d_call: TRBD2
v_call: TRBV5-5
clone_size: -
cdr3_aa: CASSAGLAGDDRSKNIQYF
cdr3_nt: TGTGCCAGCAGCGCTGGACTAGCGGGAGATGATCGTAGCAAAAACATTCAGTACTTC

j_call: TRBJ1-2
d_call: -
v_call: TRBV3-1
clone_size: -
cdr3_aa: CASSQESEAGYLYGYTF
cdr3_nt: TGTGCCAGCAGCCAAGAATCCGAGGCGGGGTACCTCTATGGCTACACCTTC

j_call: TRBJ2-7
d_call: -
v_call: TRBV2
clone_size: -
cdr3_aa: CASSEGFTYEQYF
cdr3_nt: TGTGCCAGCAGTGAAGGGTTCACCTACGAGCAGTACTTC

j_call: TRBJ2-3
d_call: TRBD2
v_call: TRBV2
clone_size: -
cdr3_aa: CASKSVFWTSGTDTQYF
cdr3_nt: TGTGCCAGCAAATCCGTTTTCTGGACTAGCGGTACAGATACGCAGTATTTT

j_call: TRBJ1-1
d_call: -
v_call: TRBV11-2
clone_size: -
cdr3_aa: CASSLGGGHTEAFF
cdr3_nt: TGTGCCAGCAGCTTAGGGGGGGGGCACACTGAAGCTTTCTTT

j_call: TRBJ2-7
d_call: -
v_call: TRBV27
clone_size: -
cdr3_aa: CASSLRYSYEQYF
cdr3_nt: TGTGCCAGCAGTTTACGGTACTCCTACGAGCAGTACTTC

j_call: TRBJ2-5
d_call: TRBD2
v_call: TRBV27
clone_size: few
cdr3_aa: CASSLPGGETQYF
cdr3_nt: TGTGCCAGCAGTTTACCGGGGGGAGAGACCCAGTACTTC

j_call: TRBJ1-2
d_call: TRBD1
v_call: TRBV5-1
clone_size: few
cdr3_aa: CASSLGLDRDVLRRGYTF
cdr3_nt: TGCGCCAGCAGCTTGGGTCTGGACAGGGACGTACTACGTCGGGGCTACACCTTC

j_call: TRBJ2-5
d_call: -
v_call: TRBV7-3
clone_size: -
cdr3_aa: CANRRRPLRETQYF
cdr3_nt: TGTGCCAATCGACGGCGCCCTCTTAGAGAGACCCAGTACTTC

j_call: TRBJ2-5
d_call: -
v_call: TRBV6-1
clone_size: -
cdr3_aa: CASSTTGLQETQYF
cdr3_nt: TGTGCCAGCAGTACCACAGGGTTACAAGAGACCCAGTACTTC

j_call: TRBJ2-1
d_call: -
v_call: TRBV5-6
clone_size: -
cdr3_aa: CASSFGTGEQFF
cdr3_nt: TGTGCCAGCAGCTTTGGGACCGGCGAGCAGTTCTTC

j_call: TRBJ2-7
d_call: TRBD1
v_call: TRBV27
clone_size: once
cdr3_aa: CASSARPTGGNEQYF
cdr3_nt: TGTGCCAGCAGTGCCCGCCCGACAGGGGGGAATGAGCAGTACTTC

j_call: TRBJ2-7
d_call: -
v_call: TRBV10-1
clone_size: -
cdr3_aa: CASRDDGGVSEQYF
cdr3_nt: TGCGCCAGCAGGGATGACGGAGGGGTCTCCGAGCAGTACTTC

j_call: TRBJ2-5
d_call: -
v_call: TRBV29-1
clone_size: -
cdr3_aa: CSPPDDLAFPTQYF
cdr3_nt: TGCAGCCCCCCCGACGATCTAGCTTTCCCGACCCAGTACTTC

j_call: TRBJ2-1
d_call: TRBD2
v_call: TRBV5-1
clone_size: -
cdr3_aa: CASSFGLAGAYGSYNEQFF
cdr3_nt: TGCGCCAGCAGCTTCGGACTAGCGGGAGCCTATGGCTCCTACAATGAGCAGTTCTTC

j_call: TRBJ2-1
d_call: TRBD2
v_call: TRBV27
clone_size: -
cdr3_aa: CASSLTSGRIYNEQFF
cdr3_nt: TGTGCCAGCAGTTTAACCAGCGGGAGGATTTACAATGAGCAGTTCTTC